This T cell receptor (beta chain) was documented in a study of Graves' ophthalmopathy and Graves' hyperthyroidism. The CDR3 totals 14 residues. Germline values: CDR1 SEHNR, CDR2 FQNEAQ (reference sequence). Trimming removed 8 bases at V and 6 bases at J, with 14 bases between. Details on this clonotype: The CDR3 carries no conserved terminal phenylalanine or tryptophan, so it likely arises from a read error.

RNA transcripts yielded amplified TCR beta CDR3 regions. The workflow started with a first-round RT-PCR run with HTBI primers and then moved on to a second-round multiplex PCR. MiXCR, applied by TCRdb to the multiplex PCR reads, yields one record per CDR3 protein. The sample has about 640,000 distinct CDR3 sequences, 35% to 50% seen once. This rearrangement joins TRBV7-9 to TRBJ1-6; D is ambiguous. The sample was peripheral blood. This receptor was obtained from an adult man with Graves' ophthalmopathy. CDR3 in amino acids: CASGPPSSNSPLHL. The CDR3 DNA reads as TGTGCCAGCGGCCCCCCTTCGAGTAATTCACCCCTCCACCTT.